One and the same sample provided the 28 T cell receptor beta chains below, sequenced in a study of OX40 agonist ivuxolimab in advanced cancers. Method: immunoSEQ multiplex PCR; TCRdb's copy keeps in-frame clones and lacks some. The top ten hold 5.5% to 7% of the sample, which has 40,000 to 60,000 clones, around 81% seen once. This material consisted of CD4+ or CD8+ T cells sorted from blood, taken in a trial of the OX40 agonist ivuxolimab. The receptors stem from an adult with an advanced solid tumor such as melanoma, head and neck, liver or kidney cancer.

The CDR3 loop is CASSSGTEAFF. CDR3 in DNA: TGTGCCAGCAGCTCGGGCACTGAAGCTTTCTTT. This chain uses TRBV7-9 with TRBJ1-1; D gene uncertain. The germline V gene encodes CDR1 SEHNR and CDR2 FQNEAQ (reference sequence). Trimming removed 4 bases at V and 4 bases at J, with 4 bases between. This CDR3 region has 11 residues.

The CDR3 here is CASSQQGTAGNTIYF. DNA for the CDR3: TGTGCCAGCAGTCAGCAGGGGACCGCTGGAAACACCATATATTTT. The chain links TRBV28 to TRBJ1-3, with a possible D match to TRBD1 (6 bases). CDR1 is MDHEN and CDR2 is SYDVKM in the germline V gene. The CDR3 has 15 amino acids. The V end was cut by 5 bases, the J end by 2 bases, with 13 bases between.

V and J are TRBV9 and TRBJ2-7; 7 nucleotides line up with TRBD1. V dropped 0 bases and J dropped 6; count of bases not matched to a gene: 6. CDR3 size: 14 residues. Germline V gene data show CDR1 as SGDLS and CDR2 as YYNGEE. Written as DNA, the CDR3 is TGTGCCAGCAGCGTAGCCGACAGGGCGGCCGAGCAGTACTTC. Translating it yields CASSVADRAAEQYF. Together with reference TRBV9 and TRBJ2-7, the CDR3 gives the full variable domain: DSGVTQTPKHLITATGQRVTLRCSPRSGDLSVYWYQQSLDQGLQFLIQYYNGEERAKGNILERFSAQQFPDLHSELNLSSLELGDSALYFCASSVADRAAEQYFGPGTRLTVT.

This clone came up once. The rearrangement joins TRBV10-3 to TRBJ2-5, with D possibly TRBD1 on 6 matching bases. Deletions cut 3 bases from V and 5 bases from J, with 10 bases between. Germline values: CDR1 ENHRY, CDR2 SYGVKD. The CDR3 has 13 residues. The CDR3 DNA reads TGTGCCATCAGTGAAGGGGGAGCGGAGACCCAGTACTTC. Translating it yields CAISEGGAETQYF.

CDR3 in amino acids: CASSQLAGTDQPQHF. Written as DNA, the CDR3 is TGTGCCAGCAGCCAGTTAGCCGGGACAGATCAGCCCCAGCATTTT. The J gene is TRBJ1-5, the V gene TRBV16, with 7 bases that match TRBD1. The germline CDR1 and CDR2 sequences are KGHSY and FQNENV. This CDR3 is 15 amino acids long. V shed 3 bases and J 5 bases; nucleotides not matched to a gene: 7.

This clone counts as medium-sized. CDR3 amino acids: CASSQGGVLGGYTF. CDR3 coding DNA: TGTGCCAGCAGCCAGGGGGGAGTACTAGGTGGCTACACCTTC. The chain has TRBV7-2 and TRBJ1-2; the match to TRBD1 covers 7 bases. Germline CDR1 is SGHTA and CDR2 is FQGNSA. The CDR3 totals 14 residues. The V gene end was trimmed by 5 bases and the J gene end by 7 bases; junction bases not matched to a gene: 10.

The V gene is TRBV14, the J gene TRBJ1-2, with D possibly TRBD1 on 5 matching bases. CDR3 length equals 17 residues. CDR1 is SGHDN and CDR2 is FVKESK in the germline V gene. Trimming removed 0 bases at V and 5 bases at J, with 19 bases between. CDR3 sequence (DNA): TGTGCCAGCAGCCAAGATAAGGAACAGGTCCCAGGGTATGGCTACACCTTC. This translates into CASSQDKEQVPGYGYTF. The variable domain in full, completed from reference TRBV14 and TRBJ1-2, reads EAGVTQFPSHSVIEKGQTVTLRCDPISGHDNLYWYRRVMGKEIKFLLHFVKESKQDESGMPNNRFLAERTGGTYSTLKVQPAELEDSGVYFCASSQDKEQVPGYGYTFGSGTRLTVV.

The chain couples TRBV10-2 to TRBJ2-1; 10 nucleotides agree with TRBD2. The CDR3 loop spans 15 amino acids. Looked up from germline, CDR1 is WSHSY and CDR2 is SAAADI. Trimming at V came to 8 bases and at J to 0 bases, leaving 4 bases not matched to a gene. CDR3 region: CASSRLAGSYNEQFF. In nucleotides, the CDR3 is TGCGCCAGCTCCAGACTAGCGGGCTCCTACAATGAGCAGTTCTTC.

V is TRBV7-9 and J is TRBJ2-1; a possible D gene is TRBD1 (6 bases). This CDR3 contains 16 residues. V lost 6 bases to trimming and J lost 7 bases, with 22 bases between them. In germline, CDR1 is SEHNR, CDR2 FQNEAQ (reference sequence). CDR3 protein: CASSYHRDTSLNEQFF. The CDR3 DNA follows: TGTGCCAGCAGTTATCACCGGGACACCTCCTTGAATGAGCAGTTCTTC.

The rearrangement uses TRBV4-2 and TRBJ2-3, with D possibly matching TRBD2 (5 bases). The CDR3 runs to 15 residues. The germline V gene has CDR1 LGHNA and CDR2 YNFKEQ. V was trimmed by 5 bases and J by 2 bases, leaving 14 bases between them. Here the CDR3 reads CASSLLRGHTDTQYF. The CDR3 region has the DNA TGTGCCAGCAGCTTGCTTAGAGGGCACACAGATACGCAGTATTTT.

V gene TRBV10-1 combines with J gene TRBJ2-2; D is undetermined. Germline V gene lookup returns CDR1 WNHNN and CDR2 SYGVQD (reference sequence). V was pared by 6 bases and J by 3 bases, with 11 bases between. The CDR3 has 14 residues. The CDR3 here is CASSRSMDTGELFF. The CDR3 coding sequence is TGCGCCAGCAGCAGGAGTATGGACACCGGGGAGCTGTTTTTT.

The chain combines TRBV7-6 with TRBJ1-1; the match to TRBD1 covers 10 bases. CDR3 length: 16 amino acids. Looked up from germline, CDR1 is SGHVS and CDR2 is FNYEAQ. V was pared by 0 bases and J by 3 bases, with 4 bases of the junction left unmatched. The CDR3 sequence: CASSLAGQGFDTEAFF. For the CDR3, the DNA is TGTGCCAGCAGCTTAGCGGGACAGGGGTTCGACACTGAAGCTTTCTTT.

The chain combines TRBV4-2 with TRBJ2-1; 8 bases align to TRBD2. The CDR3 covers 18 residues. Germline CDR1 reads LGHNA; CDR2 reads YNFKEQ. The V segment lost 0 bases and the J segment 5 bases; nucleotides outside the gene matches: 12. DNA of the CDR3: TGTGCCAGCAGCCAAGATCCCGGGAGGGCCTTGGGAAACAATGAGCAGTTCTTC. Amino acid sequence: CASSQDPGRALGNNEQFF.

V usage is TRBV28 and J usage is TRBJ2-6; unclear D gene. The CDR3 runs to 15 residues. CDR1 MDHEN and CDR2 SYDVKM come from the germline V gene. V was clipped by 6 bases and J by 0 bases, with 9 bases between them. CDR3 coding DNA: TGTGCCAGCAGCCCTCCGAGCTCTGGGGCCAACGTCCTGACTTTC. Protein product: CASSPPSSGANVLTF. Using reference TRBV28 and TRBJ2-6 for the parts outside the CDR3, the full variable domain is DVKVTQSSRYLVKRTGEKVFLECVQDMDHENMFWYRQDPGLGLRLIYFSYDVKMKEKGDIPEGYSVSREKKERFSLILESASTNQTSMYLCASSPPSSGANVLTFGAGSRLTVL.

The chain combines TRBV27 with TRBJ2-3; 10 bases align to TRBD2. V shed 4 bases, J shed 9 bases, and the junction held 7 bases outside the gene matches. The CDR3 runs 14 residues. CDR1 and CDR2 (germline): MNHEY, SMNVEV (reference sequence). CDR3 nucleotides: TGTGCCAGCAGTTCGACACCGGGACTAGCGACGCAGTATTTT. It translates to CASSSTPGLATQYF.

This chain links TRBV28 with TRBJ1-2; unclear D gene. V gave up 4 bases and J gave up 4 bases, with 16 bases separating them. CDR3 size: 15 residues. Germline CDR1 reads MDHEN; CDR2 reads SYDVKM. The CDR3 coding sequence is TGTGCCAGCAGTTATGGACGGGCCTCGGGCTATGGCTACACCTTC. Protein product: CASSYGRASGYGYTF.

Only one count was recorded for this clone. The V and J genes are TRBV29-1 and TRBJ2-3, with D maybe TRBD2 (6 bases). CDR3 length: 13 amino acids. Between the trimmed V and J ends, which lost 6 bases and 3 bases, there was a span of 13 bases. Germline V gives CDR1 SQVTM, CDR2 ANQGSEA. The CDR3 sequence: CSVPTGGTDTQYF. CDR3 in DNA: TGCAGCGTCCCTACAGGAGGGACAGATACGCAGTATTTT.

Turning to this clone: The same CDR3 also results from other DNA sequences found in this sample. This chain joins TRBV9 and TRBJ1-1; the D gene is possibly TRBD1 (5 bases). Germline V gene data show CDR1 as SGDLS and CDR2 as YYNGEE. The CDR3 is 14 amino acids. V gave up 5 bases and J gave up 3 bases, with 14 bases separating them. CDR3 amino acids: CASRGRWGDTEAFF. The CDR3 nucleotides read TGTGCCAGCAGGGGTCGATGGGGGGACACTGAAGCTTTCTTT.

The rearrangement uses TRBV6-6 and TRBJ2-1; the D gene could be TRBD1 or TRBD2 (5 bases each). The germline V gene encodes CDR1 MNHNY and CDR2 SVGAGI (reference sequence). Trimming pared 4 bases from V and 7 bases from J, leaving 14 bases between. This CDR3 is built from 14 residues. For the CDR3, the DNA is TGTGCCAGCAGTTCCTCAGGGAGTCCAAATGAGCAGTTCTTC. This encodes CASSSSGSPNEQFF.

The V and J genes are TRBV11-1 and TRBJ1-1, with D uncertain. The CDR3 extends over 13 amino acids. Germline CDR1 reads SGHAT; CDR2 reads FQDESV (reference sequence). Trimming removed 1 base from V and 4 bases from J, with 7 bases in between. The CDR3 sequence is CASSLGGVTEAFF. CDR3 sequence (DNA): TGTGCCAGCAGCTTAGGGGGAGTCACTGAAGCTTTCTTT.

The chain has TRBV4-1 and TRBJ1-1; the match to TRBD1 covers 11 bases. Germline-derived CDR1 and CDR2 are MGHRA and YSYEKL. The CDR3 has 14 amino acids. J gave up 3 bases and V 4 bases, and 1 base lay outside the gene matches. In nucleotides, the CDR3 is TGCGCCAGCAGCCGGGGACAGGGGGACACTGAAGCTTTCTTT. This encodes CASSRGQGDTEAFF.

This CDR3 reads CASSYGQYQETQYF. The CDR3 DNA reads as TGTGCCAGCAGTTACGGACAGTACCAAGAGACCCAGTACTTC. The chain combines TRBV6-5 with TRBJ2-5; maybe TRBD1 (6 bases). The CDR3 sequence is 14 residues long. Germline values: CDR1 MNHEY, CDR2 SVGAGI. The ends were cut back, 2 bases at V and 0 bases at J, with 7 bases in the middle.

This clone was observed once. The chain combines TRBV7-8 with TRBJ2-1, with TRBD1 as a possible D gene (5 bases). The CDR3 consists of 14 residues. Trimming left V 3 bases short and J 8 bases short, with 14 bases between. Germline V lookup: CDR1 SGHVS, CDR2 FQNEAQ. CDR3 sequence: CASSFVAGSYEQFF. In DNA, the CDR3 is TGTGCCAGCAGCTTCGTGGCAGGGTCCTATGAGCAGTTCTTC.

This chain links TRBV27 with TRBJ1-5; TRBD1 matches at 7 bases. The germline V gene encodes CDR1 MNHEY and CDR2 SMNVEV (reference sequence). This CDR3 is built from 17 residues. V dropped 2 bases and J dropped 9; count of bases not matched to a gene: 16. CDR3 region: CASSLQGQSTAFWPQHF. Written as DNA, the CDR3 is TGTGCCAGCAGTTTACAGGGACAGTCTACCGCGTTTTGGCCCCAGCATTTT.

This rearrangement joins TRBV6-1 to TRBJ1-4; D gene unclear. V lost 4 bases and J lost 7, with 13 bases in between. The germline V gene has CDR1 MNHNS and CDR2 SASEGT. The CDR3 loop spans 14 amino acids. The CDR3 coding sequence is TGTGCCAGCAGTGTCAAGGGTGTCGGTGAAAAACTGTTTTTT. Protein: CASSVKGVGEKLFF.

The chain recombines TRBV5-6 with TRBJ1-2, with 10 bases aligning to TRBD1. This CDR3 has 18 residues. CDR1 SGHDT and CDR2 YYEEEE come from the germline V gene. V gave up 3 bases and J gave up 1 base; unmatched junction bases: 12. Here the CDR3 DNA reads TGTGCCAGCAGCTCAGACCGGGACAGGGGACTGGGTAACTATGGCTACACCTTC. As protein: CASSSDRDRGLGNYGYTF.

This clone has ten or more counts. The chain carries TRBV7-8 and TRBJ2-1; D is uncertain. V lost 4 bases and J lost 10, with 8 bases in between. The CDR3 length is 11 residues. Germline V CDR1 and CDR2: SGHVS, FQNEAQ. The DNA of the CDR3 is TGTGCCAGCAGCTCCCCACTCGAGCAGTTCTTC. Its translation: CASSSPLEQFF.

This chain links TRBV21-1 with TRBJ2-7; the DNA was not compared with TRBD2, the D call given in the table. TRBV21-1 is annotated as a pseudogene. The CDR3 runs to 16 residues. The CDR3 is CASSKGCARDYYEQYV. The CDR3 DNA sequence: TGTGCCAGCAGCAAAGGTTGTGCCCGGGATTACTACGAGCAGTACGTC.